There are a few counts of the clone carrying this T cell receptor (beta chain). The data originate from a study of cytomegalovirus exposure and HLA in healthy donors. 13 Jbeta primers and 60 Vbeta primers were used for the PCR. Produced via immunoSEQ multiplex PCR; TCRdb's table is partial and in-frame only. The table lists tens of thousands of clones, 82% of them singletons. Germline assignment: CDR1 SGDLS and CDR2 YYNGEE. The V end lost 3 bases, the J end lost 6 bases, and 13 bases lay between the germline ends. This CDR3 spans 15 amino acids. The rearrangement joins TRBV9 to TRBJ1-6, with D unclear. The receptor comes from a woman in her late teens or twenties in good health and CMV-seronegative. Sequenced sample: PBMCs. CDR3 sequence (DNA): TGTGCCAGCAGCGATTCTGAGGAGCTTAATTCACCCCTCCACTTT. It encodes CASSDSEELNSPLHF.